This paragraph covers one TCR beta chain sequence. The antigen is unknown. This sample was taken from a study of cytomegalovirus exposure and HLA in healthy donors. Deletions cut 6 bases from V and 7 bases from J, with 11 bases between. CDR1 MGHDK and CDR2 SYGVNS come from the germline V gene. This CDR3 is 12 amino acids long. The PCR contained 60 Vbeta and 13 Jbeta primers. Method: immunoSEQ multiplex PCR; TCRdb's copy keeps in-frame clones and lacks some. The repertoire includes over 150,000 clones, under 90% of them detected once, and around 5% sits in the top ten. Overall study results and limits: No immune exposure information besides CMV serostatus was available.

This chain joins TRBV25-1 and TRBJ2-3; perhaps TRBD2 as D (7 bases). What was sequenced was PBMCs. The TCR was taken from a man between 18 and 29 years old in good health and CMV-seronegative. CDR3 DNA: TGTGCCAGCAGGGGGGGGGCAAATACGCAGTATTTT. This sequence encodes CASRGGANTQYF.